This T cell receptor (beta chain) emerged from a study of T-cell reconstitution after alpha-beta-depleted transplantation in children. This sample's TCRbeta library carried unique molecular identifier barcodes. TCRdb re-called the PCR reads through MiXCR, storing one row per CDR3 protein. The sample has about 490,000 distinct CDR3 sequences, 8% to 11% seen once; the top ten hold around 2%. General study results and limits: For some patients, TCRbeta diversity was high at day 60 because of recipient T cells and thymic progenitors that survived.

This clonotype occurred many times. Its antigen is as yet unknown. Germline-derived CDR1 and CDR2 are MNHNS and SASEGT. CDR3 length: 17 amino acids. V gave up 5 bases and J gave up 0 bases, with 17 bases separating them. Sequencing was performed on PBMCs, taken before TCRalphabeta/CD19-depleted stem cell transplant. The V gene is TRBV6-1, the J gene TRBJ2-1; D might be TRBD2 (5 bases). This clonotype was sampled from a child aged 2 to 10 with inherited bone marrow failure, due to receive a stem cell transplant. The CDR3 DNA sequence: TGTGCCAGCAGTACCCTAATCGGGGTCAGCTCCTACAATGAGCAGTTCTTC. It translates to CASSTLIGVSSYNEQFF.